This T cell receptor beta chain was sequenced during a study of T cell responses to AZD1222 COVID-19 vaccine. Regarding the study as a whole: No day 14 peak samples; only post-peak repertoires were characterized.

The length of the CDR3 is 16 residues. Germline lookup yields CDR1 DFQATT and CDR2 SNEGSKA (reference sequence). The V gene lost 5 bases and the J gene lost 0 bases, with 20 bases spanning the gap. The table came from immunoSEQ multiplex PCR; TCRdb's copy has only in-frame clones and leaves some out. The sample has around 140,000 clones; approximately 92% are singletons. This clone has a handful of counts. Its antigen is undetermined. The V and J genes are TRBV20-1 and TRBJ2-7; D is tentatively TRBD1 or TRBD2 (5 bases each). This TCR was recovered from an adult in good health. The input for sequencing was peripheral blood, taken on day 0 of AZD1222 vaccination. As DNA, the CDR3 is TGCAGTGCTCGTGGGTCTGGGGGACGCCGCTCCTACGAGCAGTACTTC. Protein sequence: CSARGSGGRRSYEQYF.